This T cell receptor (beta chain) appears in the sequencing data of a study of monozygotic twins with inflammatory bowel disease. Study-wide findings and caveats: No distinction between different T cell subtypes was possible. Inverse Simpson values showed less TCRbeta diversity in IBD patients than in their healthy co-twins.

For this clonotype: Its specificity is unknown.

This CDR3 is built from 15 residues. The germline V gene encodes CDR1 SEHNR and CDR2 FQNEAQ (reference sequence). TCRdb reprocessed the 5' RACE reads and stores each CDR3 protein as one record, lacking DNA. Its table records roughly 300,000 distinct CDR3 sequences. J is TRBJ2-1 and V is TRBV7-9; TCRdb's D call, TRBD2, is unchecked because there is no DNA. The sample consisted of blood. This clonotype was obtained from a human donor with ulcerative colitis or Crohn's disease, or a healthy co-twin of an affected twin (not recorded which). CDR3 sequence: CASSLELAGANEQFF.